The count of the clone carrying this T cell receptor (beta chain) is one. Its specificity is not known. The data are from a study of cytomegalovirus exposure and HLA in healthy donors. Findings and caveats of the study: The majority of TCR sequences were rare, yet some public TCRs appeared in many donors. The listing of 160 or so TCR beta chains classed them as cytomegalovirus-associated.

Only in-frame clones appear in the TCRdb table, and some are missing; sequencing was by immunoSEQ multiplex PCR. Altogether fewer than 250,000 clones are present, about 84% being singletons, with the ten largest covering 1.4% to 1.5%. Germline V gene sequence: CDR1 LNHDA, CDR2 SQIVND (reference sequence). The CDR3 spans 13 residues. V shed 7 bases and J shed 4 bases, with 11 bases lying between them. This receptor was obtained from a woman aged 18-29 years in good health and CMV-seronegative. V usage is TRBV19 and J usage is TRBJ1-3; D is possibly TRBD1 (5 bases). The source material was PBMCs. CDR3 sequence reads: CASTPGWGNTIYF. CDR3 nucleotide sequence: TGTGCCAGTACCCCAGGGTGGGGAAACACCATATATTTT.